Each of the 3 T cell receptor beta chains below was sequenced from the same sample in a study of CD8+CD57+ T cells in acquired aplastic anemia (dated by TCRdb to the late 2010s). TCRdb shows the sequencer as Illumina HiSeq 2000. Genomic DNA was used as template for profiling of TCR beta VDJ combinations and CDR3 sequences. Through fastp at Q25 and MiXCR, TCRdb rebuilt clones from the public reads, retaining in-frame beta chains. Here each entry gathers all rows of one CDR3 protein and keeps the most common genes and DNA. This sample has approximately 270,000 distinct CDR3 sequences in its table, and roughly half of those were observed once. The ten biggest clones cover 8% of the sample. Sequenced material: sorted CD4+, CD8+, or CD8+CD57+ T cells (not recorded which) from PBMCs. All receptors derive from a human donor with severe aplastic anemia or a healthy control (not recorded which).

The chain uses TRBV29-1 and TRBJ2-1; D possibly corresponds to TRBD2 (5 bases). Germline CDR1 SQVTM, CDR2 ANQGSEA. The CDR3 has 15 residues. The V end lost 4 bases, the J end lost 0 bases, and 13 bases lay between the germline ends. CDR3 residues: CSVARVRSSYNEQFF. CDR3 coding DNA: TGCAGCGTTGCGAGGGTGAGGAGCTCCTACAATGAGCAGTTCTTC.

At least ten counts were recorded for this clonotype. The V and J genes are TRBV20-1 and TRBJ1-5; the match to TRBD1 covers 8 bases. Germline V gives CDR1 DFQATT, CDR2 SNEGSKA (reference sequence). The ends lost 6 bases at V and 0 bases at J; junction bases unmatched: 7. The CDR3 extends over 15 amino acids. CDR3 sequence reads: CSAPKTGDSNQPQHF. The CDR3 DNA follows: TGCAGTGCACCTAAGACAGGGGATAGCAATCAGCCCCAGCATTTT.

The rearrangement links TRBV5-1 to TRBJ2-7; TRBD1 might be the D (6 bases). In germline, CDR1 is SGHRS, CDR2 YFSETQ. The CDR3 has 15 residues. Trimming left V 4 bases short and J 2 bases short, with 16 bases between. DNA for the CDR3: TGCGCCAGCAGCCTAACAGACAGGACGACCTACGAGCAGTACTTC. It translates to CASSLTDRTTYEQYF.